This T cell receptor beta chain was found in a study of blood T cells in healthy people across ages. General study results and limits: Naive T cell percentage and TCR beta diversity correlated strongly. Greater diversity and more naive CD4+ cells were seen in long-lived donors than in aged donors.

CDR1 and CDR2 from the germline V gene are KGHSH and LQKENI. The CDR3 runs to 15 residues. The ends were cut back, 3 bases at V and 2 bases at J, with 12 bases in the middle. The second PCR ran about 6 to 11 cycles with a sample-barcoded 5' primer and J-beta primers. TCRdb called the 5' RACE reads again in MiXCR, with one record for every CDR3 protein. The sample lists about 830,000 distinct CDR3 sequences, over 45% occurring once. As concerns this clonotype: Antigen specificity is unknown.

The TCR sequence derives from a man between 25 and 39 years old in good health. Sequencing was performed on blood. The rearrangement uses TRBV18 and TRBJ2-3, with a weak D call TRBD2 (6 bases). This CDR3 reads CASSPPGLNTDTQYF. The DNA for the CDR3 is TGTGCCAGCTCACCCCCGGGACTGAACACAGATACGCAGTATTTT.